A selection of T cell receptor beta chains follows, all from one sample in a study of T-cell reconstitution after alpha-beta-depleted transplantation in children. TCRdb reprocessed the PCR reads via MiXCR and lists one record per CDR3 protein. The sample has about 340,000 distinct CDR3 sequences, 10% seen once. Material: PBMCs from the stem cell graft donor, obtained from the stem cell graft. These receptors all stem from a human donor who donated a stem cell graft to a child with acute lymphoblastic leukemia. Both conserved end residues are part of each CDR3. A D gene is named only where the DNA matches it firmly. The size of a clone is reported for some rows only, either as once, few or many, or as a class for expanded clones.

V: TRBV7-9; size: .; J: TRBJ2-3; D: .; DNA: TGTGCCAGCTCTGGGGGAAAGACAGATACGCAGTATTTT; CDR3: CASSGGKTDTQYF
V: TRBV7-2; size: few; J: TRBJ2-2; D: .; DNA: TGTGCCAGCAGCTTGAGTTCGGGGGCCGGGGAGCTGTTTTTT; CDR3: CASSLSSGAGELFF
V: TRBV7-9; size: .; J: TRBJ2-5; D: .; DNA: TGTGCCAGCAGCTTAGGAGTTCGGGGTCGGATCCAAGAGACCCAGTACTTC; CDR3: CASSLGVRGRIQETQYF
V: TRBV7-2; size: few; J: TRBJ2-1; D: .; DNA: TGTGCCAGCAGGCCGGGAAAGGGGCTCAATGAGCAGTTCTTC; CDR3: CASRPGKGLNEQFF
V: TRBV6-5; size: few; J: TRBJ2-5; D: TRBD2; DNA: TGTGCCAGCAGTTACCATTGGGGAGGTAGCGGGGCGGAGACCCAGTACTTC; CDR3: CASSYHWGGSGAETQYF
V: TRBV6-2/TRBV6-3; size: .; J: TRBJ1-5; D: TRBD1; DNA: TGTGCCAGCGGGGACAGGGTCGGCCAGCCCCAGCATTTT; CDR3: CASGDRVGQPQHF
V: TRBV20-1; size: once; J: TRBJ2-3; D: TRBD2; DNA: TGCACTGCGAGACTAGCGGGAGGCCCCGGGACAGATACGCAGTATTTT; CDR3: CTARLAGGPGTDTQYF
V: TRBV7-8; size: .; J: TRBJ2-1; D: .; DNA: TGTGCCAGCAGCTTAGTCTATCGGGCCAATGAGCAGTTCTTC; CDR3: CASSLVYRANEQFF
V: TRBV5-1; size: .; J: TRBJ2-1; D: TRBD1; DNA: TGCGCCAGCAGCTTGGCCTTTTCAGGGGGCTCCTACAATGAGCAGTTCTTC; CDR3: CASSLAFSGGSYNEQFF
V: TRBV5-5; size: .; J: TRBJ2-1; D: TRBD2; DNA: TGTGCCAGCCCACCTTCGGGAGCGGGAGACGGGACTGAGCAGTTCTTC; CDR3: CASPPSGAGDGTEQFF
V: TRBV20-1; size: .; J: TRBJ2-7; D: .; DNA: TGCAGTGCTAGCGAAAGTACCTACGAGCAGTACTTC; CDR3: CSASESTYEQYF
V: TRBV5-1; size: few; J: TRBJ2-7; D: .; DNA: TGCGCCAGCAGCTTGGGGCAGCTCCCCCACGAGCAGTACTTC; CDR3: CASSLGQLPHEQYF
V: TRBV6-1; size: .; J: TRBJ2-1; D: TRBD1; DNA: TGTGCCAGCAGCCTCAGGACAGGTGGAGTGTTCTTC; CDR3: CASSLRTGGVFF
V: TRBV19; size: .; J: TRBJ2-5; D: TRBD2; DNA: TGTGCCAGTAGTGGTACTAGCGGGAGAAAAGAGACCCAGTACTTC; CDR3: CASSGTSGRKETQYF
V: TRBV5-5; size: many; J: TRBJ1-5; D: .; DNA: TGTGCCAGCAGCTTGGGAGTTTTAGGGAATAGCAATCAGCCCCAGCATTTT; CDR3: CASSLGVLGNSNQPQHF
V: TRBV7-3; size: .; J: TRBJ2-3; D: TRBD2; DNA: TGTGCCAGCAGCCCAGCGGTGGTCGAGGCGGGAGGGCCGAGCACGCAGTATTTT; CDR3: CASSPAVVEAGGPSTQYF
V: TRBV5-1; size: many; J: TRBJ1-1; D: .; DNA: TGCGCCAGCAGCTTGGCGGCAGGGGAGAGGACTGAAGCTTTCTTT; CDR3: CASSLAAGERTEAFF
V: TRBV12-3/TRBV12-4; size: many; J: TRBJ2-1; D: .; DNA: TGTGCCAGCAGTTCACCCAATGAGCAGTTCTTC; CDR3: CASSSPNEQFF
V: TRBV4-3; size: many; J: TRBJ1-1; D: .; DNA: TGCGCCAGCAGCCAAGGAAGAGGGGCCCCTGAAGCTTTCTTT; CDR3: CASSQGRGAPEAFF
V: TRBV12-3/TRBV12-4; size: few; J: TRBJ1-2; D: .; DNA: TGTGCCAGCAGTTTACCAGAAACCCCCTATGGCTACACCTTC; CDR3: CASSLPETPYGYTF
V: TRBV15; size: few; J: TRBJ2-1; D: .; DNA: TGTGCCACCAGCATAACCGCTGGTAACTCTCCCTACAATGAGCAGTTCTTC; CDR3: CATSITAGNSPYNEQFF
V: TRBV12-3/TRBV12-4; size: .; J: TRBJ2-3; D: .; DNA: TGTGCCAGCAGTTTAGGGACGGCCCCCCCCACGCAGTATTTT; CDR3: CASSLGTAPPTQYF
V: TRBV20-1; size: few; J: TRBJ2-1; D: TRBD2; DNA: TGCAGTGCTGACGGACTAGCGGGAGTAGGTGAGCAGTTCTTC; CDR3: CSADGLAGVGEQFF
V: TRBV5-1; size: few; J: TRBJ2-1; D: TRBD2; DNA: TGCGCCAGCAGCCCCGGGACTAGCGGGAGCTCCCACAATGAGCAGTTCTTC; CDR3: CASSPGTSGSSHNEQFF
V: TRBV28; size: .; J: TRBJ2-7; D: .; DNA: TGTGCCAGCAGTTTATTTCCGTGCTCCTACGAGCAGTACTTC; CDR3: CASSLFPCSYEQYF
V: TRBV28; size: .; J: TRBJ2-7; D: TRBD2; DNA: TGTGCCAGCAGTTTAAATACCGGGACTAGCGGGACCTCCTACGAGCAGTACTTC; CDR3: CASSLNTGTSGTSYEQYF
V: TRBV12-3/TRBV12-4; size: .; J: TRBJ1-6; D: TRBD1; DNA: TGTGCCAGCAGTGGAATCGGACAGGGTGAGGGCCGGTCCTATAATTCACCCCTCCACTTT; CDR3: CASSGIGQGEGRSYNSPLHF
V: TRBV4-1; size: many; J: TRBJ1-1; D: .; DNA: TGCGCCAGCAGCCAAGATCGAGAGGCGAACACTGAAGCTTTCTTT; CDR3: CASSQDREANTEAFF
V: TRBV7-9; size: many; J: TRBJ2-7; D: TRBD1; DNA: TGTGCCAGCAGCTTTAACCGGGACAGAGAATCCTACGAGCAGTACTTC; CDR3: CASSFNRDRESYEQYF
V: TRBV19; size: few; J: TRBJ2-3; D: TRBD1; DNA: TGTGCCAGTAGTGGATCGACAGGGGGACATCCTAGCACAGATACGCAGTATTTT; CDR3: CASSGSTGGHPSTDTQYF
V: TRBV29-1; size: .; J: TRBJ1-1; D: TRBD1; DNA: TGCAGCGTAGAGGACAGGGGCTGGGGAAACACTGAAGCTTTCTTT; CDR3: CSVEDRGWGNTEAFF
V: TRBV27; size: .; J: TRBJ2-1; D: TRBD2; DNA: TGTGCCAGCAGTCTCTCCCCCGCTAGCGGGAGGGCCCTCCGCAATGAGCAGTTCTTC; CDR3: CASSLSPASGRALRNEQFF
V: TRBV2; size: .; J: TRBJ2-7; D: TRBD2; DNA: TGTGCCAGCAACGGTGCGGGAGGGTACGAGCAGTACTTC; CDR3: CASNGAGGYEQYF
V: TRBV20-1; size: few; J: TRBJ1-4; D: .; DNA: TGCAGTGCTAGAGAACTAACAACTAATGAAAAACTGTTTTTT; CDR3: CSARELTTNEKLFF
V: TRBV6-1; size: .; J: TRBJ1-1; D: TRBD1; DNA: TGTGCCAGCAGCCAGGGACAGGGGGCGTGGACTGAAGCTTTCTTT; CDR3: CASSQGQGAWTEAFF
V: TRBV4-1; size: few; J: TRBJ2-7; D: .; DNA: TGCGCCAGCAGCCAAGTAGCAGGGAACCACGAGCAGTACTTC; CDR3: CASSQVAGNHEQYF
V: TRBV12-3/TRBV12-4; size: few; J: TRBJ2-3; D: .; DNA: TGTGCCAGCAGTTTAAAGGGGGATACGCAGTATTTT; CDR3: CASSLKGDTQYF
V: TRBV20-1; size: few; J: TRBJ2-5; D: .; DNA: TGCAGTGCTCGACACACCGGGAACGAAGAGACCCAGTACTTC; CDR3: CSARHTGNEETQYF
V: TRBV20-1; size: few; J: TRBJ2-5; D: .; DNA: TGCAGTCCTAAGTCCCTCTGGAGGGGAGAGACCCAGTACTTC; CDR3: CSPKSLWRGETQYF
V: TRBV7-2; size: .; J: TRBJ2-2; D: TRBD2; DNA: TGTGCCAGCACCCTAGCGGGAGTTTTGACCGGGGAGCTGTTTTTT; CDR3: CASTLAGVLTGELFF
V: TRBV7-9; size: .; J: TRBJ1-2; D: .; DNA: TGTGCCAGCAGCCCGGGGGACTACTATGGCTACACCTTC; CDR3: CASSPGDYYGYTF
V: TRBV10-3; size: few; J: TRBJ2-3; D: .; DNA: TGTGCCATCAGTCTGGACGGATCTAGCACAGATACGCAGTATTTT; CDR3: CAISLDGSSTDTQYF
V: TRBV6-5; size: .; J: TRBJ1-1; D: .; DNA: TGTGCCAGCAGTTACACCTTGGGACAATCTGAAGCTTTCTTT; CDR3: CASSYTLGQSEAFF
V: TRBV12-3/TRBV12-4; size: many; J: TRBJ2-3; D: .; DNA: TGTGCCAGCAGTTCGTCCAGCACAGATACGCAGTATTTT; CDR3: CASSSSSTDTQYF
V: TRBV7-9; size: few; J: TRBJ2-3; D: TRBD1; DNA: TGTGCCAGCAGCTCCCCGGGACAGGGGATAGATACGCAGTATTTT; CDR3: CASSSPGQGIDTQYF
V: TRBV4-3; size: .; J: TRBJ2-7; D: TRBD2; DNA: TGCGCCAGCAGCCAAGATCTTAGCGGGGCCCTCTCCTACGAGCAGTACTTC; CDR3: CASSQDLSGALSYEQYF
V: TRBV20-1; size: .; J: TRBJ2-7; D: .; DNA: TGCAGTGCTAGAGATCTAGGGCTTCGGGGGGAGCAGTACTTC; CDR3: CSARDLGLRGEQYF
V: TRBV5-1; size: .; J: TRBJ2-1; D: .; DNA: TGCGCCAGCAGCTTGGGGACGGGAGATTACAATGAGCAGTTCTTC; CDR3: CASSLGTGDYNEQFF
V: TRBV12-3/TRBV12-4; size: .; J: TRBJ2-3; D: TRBD2; DNA: TGTGCCAGCAGGCAACTAGCGGATACGCAGTATTTT; CDR3: CASRQLADTQYF
V: TRBV7-2; size: few; J: TRBJ2-5; D: .; DNA: TGTGCCAGCAGCTTAACCCAGGGGGGAATCGGGGAGACCCAGTACTTC; CDR3: CASSLTQGGIGETQYF
V: TRBV29-1; size: .; J: TRBJ2-2; D: .; DNA: TGCAGCGCTACAGGGAACACCGGGGAGCTGTTTTTT; CDR3: CSATGNTGELFF
V: TRBV20-1; size: many; J: TRBJ1-1; D: TRBD1; DNA: TGCAGTGCGAAGCGTCAGGGGGCTAACACTGAAGCTTTCTTT; CDR3: CSAKRQGANTEAFF